Sequencing of this TCR beta chain was carried out in a study of cytomegalovirus exposure and HLA in healthy donors. Points from the study as a whole: While the bulk of TCR sequences proved rare, some public TCRs turned up in many donors. Reports showed the classifier diagnosing cytomegalovirus status with high specificity and sensitivity.

The CDR3 is 15 amino acids. CDR1 and CDR2 (germline): MGHRA, YSYEKL. Losses at the gene ends were 6 bases for V and 3 bases for J; bases not matched to a gene: 7. The donors were healthy bone marrow donors. This clone was counted only a few times. The antigen remains undetermined. The PCR made use of 60 Vbeta and 13 Jbeta primers. Libraries were prepared by immunoSEQ multiplex PCR; TCRdb keeps only in-frame clonotypes and omits some of them. Of under 150,000 clones listed, more than 80% are singletons. This receptor was identified in a middle-aged woman in good health and CMV-seropositive. Specimen: PBMCs. The chain has TRBV4-1 and TRBJ2-2, with TRBD1 identical over 7 bases. The CDR3 bases are TGCGCCAGCAGGATCGAACAGGGGTACACCGGGGAGCTGTTTTTT. Amino acid sequence: CASRIEQGYTGELFF.